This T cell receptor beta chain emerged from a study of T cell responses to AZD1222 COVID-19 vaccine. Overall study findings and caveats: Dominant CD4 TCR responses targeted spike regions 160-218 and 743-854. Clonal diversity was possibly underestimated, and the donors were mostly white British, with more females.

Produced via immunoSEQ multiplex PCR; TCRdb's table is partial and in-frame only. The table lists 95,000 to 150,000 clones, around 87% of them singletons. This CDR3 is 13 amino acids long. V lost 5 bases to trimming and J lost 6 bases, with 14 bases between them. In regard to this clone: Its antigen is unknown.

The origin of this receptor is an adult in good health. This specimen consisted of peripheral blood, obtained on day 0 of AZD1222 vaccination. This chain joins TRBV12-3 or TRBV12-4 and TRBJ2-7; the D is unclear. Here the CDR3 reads CASSPRVGLEQYF. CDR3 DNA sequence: TGTGCCAGCAGTCCCCGGGTAGGCCTCGAGCAGTACTTC.